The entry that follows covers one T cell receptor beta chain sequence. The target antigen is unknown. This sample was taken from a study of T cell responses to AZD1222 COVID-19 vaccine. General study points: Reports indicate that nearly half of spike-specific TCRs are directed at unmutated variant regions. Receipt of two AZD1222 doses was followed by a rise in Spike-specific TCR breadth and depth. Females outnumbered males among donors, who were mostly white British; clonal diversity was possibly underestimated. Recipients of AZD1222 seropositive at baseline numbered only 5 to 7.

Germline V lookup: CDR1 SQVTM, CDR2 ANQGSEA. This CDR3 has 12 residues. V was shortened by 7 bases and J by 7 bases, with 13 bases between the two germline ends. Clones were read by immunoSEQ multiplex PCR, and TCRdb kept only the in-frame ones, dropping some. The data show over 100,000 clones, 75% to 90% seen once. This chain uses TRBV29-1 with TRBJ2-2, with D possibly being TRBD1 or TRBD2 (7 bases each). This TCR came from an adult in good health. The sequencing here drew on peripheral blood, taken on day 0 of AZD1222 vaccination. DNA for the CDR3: TGCAGCGGGGAGGGGGCGCACGGGGAGCTGTTTTTT. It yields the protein CSGEGAHGELFF.